This is a list of T cell receptor beta chains from one sample in a study of beta chain features in type 1 diabetes. Data came from immunoSEQ multiplex PCR; TCRdb stores just in-frame clones and leaves some out. The sample shows 350,000 to 400,000 clones, about 15% of them seen only once. Sequencing was carried out using naive CD4+ T cells from blood. The receptor source for this set is a woman between 18 and 30 years old in good health. Both conserved end residues are part of each CDR3. The D gene is left open where the match is weak. Part of the rows lack a size; the others show once, few, many or a class for expanded clones.

clone_size	v_call	d_call	j_call	cdr3_nt	cdr3_aa
.	TRBV30	.	TRBJ1-1	TGTGCCTGGAAGACCGACTTGAACACTGAAGCTTTCTTT	CAWKTDLNTEAFF
few	TRBV10-2	.	TRBJ2-3	TGCGCCAGCAGCCCGAGCACAGATACGCAGTATTTT	CASSPSTDTQYF
few	TRBV5-5	TRBD1	TRBJ2-1	TGTGCCAGCAGCTCTCCGACAGGGAGCAATGAGCAGTTCTTC	CASSSPTGSNEQFF
.	TRBV15	TRBD1	TRBJ1-2	TGTGCCACCAGCAGAGTGGGACAGGGGACCACCTATGGCTACACCTTC	CATSRVGQGTTYGYTF
.	TRBV6-5	.	TRBJ2-5	TGTGCCACCACCCGACAGCTCACAGAGACCCAGTACTTC	CATTRQLTETQYF
few	TRBV7-9	.	TRBJ1-4	TGTGCCAGCAGCCGGCAGGGATATGAAAAACTGTTTTTT	CASSRQGYEKLFF
few	TRBV28	TRBD2	TRBJ2-1	TGTGCCAGCAGCCCCTTAGCGGGAGAGTACAATGAGCAGTTCTTC	CASSPLAGEYNEQFF
.	TRBV14	.	TRBJ2-6	TGTGCCAGCAGCCAAGATTTCGGGGCTGGGGCCAACGTCCTGACTTTC	CASSQDFGAGANVLTF
few	TRBV7-9	.	TRBJ2-7	TGTGCCAGCAGGCGTACCGCAGGGGAAATAGACGAGCAGTACTTC	CASRRTAGEIDEQYF
.	TRBV7-2	TRBD1	TRBJ1-6	TGTGCCAGCACCCGGACAGGGTTAAGTTCACCCCTCCACTTT	CASTRTGLSSPLHF
few	TRBV4-2	TRBD1	TRBJ2-2	TGTGCCAGCAGCCCTCCGGGACAGGGGTACACCGGGGAGCTGTTTTTT	CASSPPGQGYTGELFF
.	TRBV5-8	.	TRBJ1-2	TGTGCCAGCAGCTTGGCCATTCTTGGGGGCCATGGCTACACCTTC	CASSLAILGGHGYTF
few	TRBV18	TRBD2	TRBJ2-2	TGTGCCAGCTCACCGGGTCTAGCGGGAGATCGGAAGACCGGGGAGCTGTTTTTT	CASSPGLAGDRKTGELFF
.	TRBV29-1	.	TRBJ1-2	TGCAGCGTTTCAAACGCCCCGGTCTATGGCTACACCTTC	CSVSNAPVYGYTF
few	TRBV18	TRBD2	TRBJ2-1	TGTGCCAGCTCAGCAACGACTAGCGGGAGGGCCGGTATTGAGCAGTTCTTC	CASSATTSGRAGIEQFF
.	TRBV29-1	.	TRBJ2-3	TGCAGCGTTGCCCCCCTAGATACGCAGTATTTT	CSVAPLDTQYF
.	TRBV18	.	TRBJ2-1	TGTGCCAGCTCACCATCAGTTACCTACAATGAGCAGTTCTTC	CASSPSVTYNEQFF
few	TRBV27	.	TRBJ1-5	TGTGCCAGCAGTTTATTGGGAATTGGGGCCAATCAGCCCCAGCATTTT	CASSLLGIGANQPQHF
.	TRBV28	.	TRBJ2-3	TGTGCCAGCAGTTCTTACACAGATACGCAGTATTTT	CASSSYTDTQYF
few	TRBV29-1	.	TRBJ1-5	TGCAGCGTTGTTGCGGGGACCGAAAGCAATCAGCCCCAGCATTTT	CSVVAGTESNQPQHF
.	TRBV19	.	TRBJ1-1	TGTGCCAGTACCGAAGGGGTCCGCTACACTGAAGCTTTCTTT	CASTEGVRYTEAFF
.	TRBV10-3	TRBD1	TRBJ2-3	TGTGCCATCGGACAGGGGACAGATACGCAGTATTTT	CAIGQGTDTQYF
few	TRBV9	TRBD1	TRBJ2-2	TGTGCCAGCAGCGCTGCCGGGACAGGGACCACCGGGGAGCTGTTTTTT	CASSAAGTGTTGELFF
.	TRBV29-1	TRBD1	TRBJ1-4	TGCAGCGTGATGACAGGGCCAAATTTGAATGAAAAACTGTTTTTT	CSVMTGPNLNEKLFF
few	TRBV7-9	.	TRBJ2-3	TGTGCCAGCAGCCCGACAGTTAGCACAGATACGCAGTATTTT	CASSPTVSTDTQYF